This TCR beta chain was retrieved from a study of PD-1 blockade in classical Hodgkin lymphoma. The study's findings and limits: By cycle point C4D1, TCR diversity had risen significantly in CD4+ cells (but not CD8+ cells).

V was clipped by 7 bases and J by 4 bases, with 14 bases between them. This CDR3 is 14 amino acids long. Germline V lookup: CDR1 MNHEY, CDR2 SMNVEV (reference sequence). Each of the patients experienced relapse following autologous stem cell transplantation, and their brentuximab vedotin exposure differed. Produced via immunoSEQ multiplex PCR; TCRdb's table is partial and in-frame only. The sample records some 100,000 clones, 92% being singletons. Of note for this clone: The antigen is unknown.

This sequence originates from a human donor with classical Hodgkin lymphoma. This rearrangement joins TRBV27 to TRBJ2-1, with D perhaps matching TRBD1 (6 bases). The sample in question was peripheral blood mononuclear cells (PBMCs), obtained at baseline. CDR3 residues: CASKKDREYNEQFF. CDR3 nucleotides: TGTGCCAGCAAAAAGGACAGAGAGTACAATGAGCAGTTCTTC.